This is a list of T cell receptor beta chains from one sample in a study of shared clonotypes between healthy human individuals. Measured with immunoSEQ multiplex PCR; TCRdb has only the in-frame clones, and not every one. The sample includes a few hundred thousand clones, over 60% of them seen just once. What was sequenced was PBMCs. The receptor set was obtained from a woman in her forties in good health. Some clones in this sample may be carry-over from other donors' samples. Both conserved end residues are part of each CDR3. Each record gives: D gene, V gene, J gene, clone size, CDR3 protein, CDR3 DNA. D genes are given only for firm matches. Clone sizes are given selectively: once, few, many, or a class where the clone is expanded.

-	TRBV7-8	TRBJ2-1	many	CATRKDRSYNEQFF	TGTGCCACCAGAAAGGATCGCTCCTACAATGAGCAGTTCTTC
TRBD1	TRBV30	TRBJ2-7	-	CACSRGQPYEQYF	TGTGCCTGTTCAAGGGGGCAGCCCTACGAGCAGTACTTC
TRBD1	TRBV10-1	TRBJ2-7	-	CASSLKGTGGYEQYF	TGCGCCAGCAGTCTAAAGGGGACAGGGGGCTACGAGCAGTACTTC
-	TRBV7-3	TRBJ2-1	-	CASSSNNEQFF	TGTGCCAGCAGCTCAAACAATGAGCAGTTCTTC
-	TRBV29-1	TRBJ1-1	-	CSAGSGQGLTEAFF	TGCAGCGCTGGTAGTGGGCAGGGATTAACTGAAGCTTTCTTT
-	TRBV21-1	TRBJ2-5	-	CASSDTGEKKWTGEETQYF	TGTGCCAGCAGCGACACGGGGGAGAAAAAATGGACAGGGGAAGAGACCCAGTACTTC
TRBD1	TRBV18	TRBJ1-1	-	CASSRDSLNTEAFF	TGTGCCAGCTCACGGGACAGCCTGAACACTGAAGCTTTCTTT
-	TRBV5-1	TRBJ2-1	few	CASSLVGLGGYEQFF	TGCGCCAGCAGCTTGGTGGGGCTAGGAGGGTATGAGCAGTTCTTC
-	TRBV7-8	TRBJ2-1	-	CASTTGVEQFF	TGTGCCAGCACTACCGGGGTCGAGCAGTTCTTC
-	TRBV4-3	TRBJ1-3	few	CASSQEQGNTIYF	TGCGCCAGCAGCCAGGAGCAGGGAAACACCATATATTTT
TRBD1	TRBV27	TRBJ2-1	-	CASRTGGAWNEQFF	TGTGCCAGCAGGACAGGGGGCGCTTGGAATGAGCAGTTCTTC
TRBD2	TRBV5-1	TRBJ2-3	-	CASSLGLAASTDTQYF	TGCGCCAGCAGCTTGGGGCTAGCGGCAAGCACAGATACGCAGTATTTT
-	TRBV2	TRBJ2-3	-	CASGTLAASTDTQYF	TGTGCCAGCGGAACACTAGCTGCTAGCACAGATACGCAGTATTTT
TRBD2	TRBV19	TRBJ2-7	-	CASSMGLVSAEQYF	TGTGCCAGTAGTATGGGACTAGTCTCTGCCGAGCAGTACTTC
TRBD1	TRBV7-9	TRBJ1-2	many	CASSLDTGAPGYTF	TGTGCCAGCAGCTTAGATACAGGGGCACCCGGCTACACCTTC
-	TRBV29-1	TRBJ1-2	-	CSVGATPLNGYTF	TGCAGCGTTGGGGCAACCCCACTGAATGGCTACACCTTC
-	TRBV2	TRBJ1-1	-	CASSAVRGTGEAFF	TGTGCCAGCAGTGCAGTCAGGGGAACTGGTGAAGCTTTCTTT
TRBD1	TRBV5-5	TRBJ1-5	-	CASSEDRKHNQPQHF	TGTGCCAGCAGCGAGGACAGGAAGCACAATCAGCCCCAGCATTTT
TRBD2	TRBV6-1	TRBJ2-2	once	CASSVRLAGTGELFF	TGTGCCAGCAGTGTTCGGCTAGCGGGAACCGGGGAGCTGTTTTTT
TRBD2	TRBV6-5	TRBJ2-7	many	CASAQVAGGSYEQYF	TGTGCCAGCGCGCAGGTAGCGGGAGGCTCCTACGAGCAGTACTTC
TRBD2	TRBV5-1	TRBJ2-6	-	CASSAGLAGGASGANVLTF	TGCGCCAGCAGCGCCGGACTAGCGGGAGGGGCCTCTGGGGCCAACGTCCTGACTTTC
TRBD2	TRBV2	TRBJ2-1	-	CASSLERDLTYNEQFF	TGTGCCAGCAGTCTTGAGCGGGACCTTACCTACAATGAGCAGTTCTTC
-	TRBV6-5	TRBJ2-3	-	CASRATGDTQYF	TGTGCCAGCAGAGCGACAGGAGATACGCAGTATTTT
TRBD1	TRBV7-3	TRBJ2-7	once	CASSLFGGTGDYEQYF	TGTGCCAGCAGCTTATTTGGAGGGACAGGGGACTACGAGCAGTACTTC
-	TRBV30	TRBJ2-4	-	CAWRGPVKNIQYF	TGTGCCTGGAGGGGCCCAGTCAAAAACATTCAGTACTTC
-	TRBV18	TRBJ2-1	-	CASSPGTVSSYNEQFF	TGTGCCAGCTCACCCGGGACTGTAAGCTCCTACAATGAGCAGTTCTTC
TRBD2	TRBV6-1	TRBJ2-1	few	CASRPPGLEVGEQFF	TGTGCCAGCAGACCACCGGGACTAGAAGTCGGCGAGCAGTTCTTC
TRBD2	TRBV29-1	TRBJ2-5	-	CSVASGLAGVLRKNQETQYF	TGCAGCGTTGCTTCGGGACTAGCGGGAGTGTTAAGGAAGAACCAAGAGACCCAGTACTTC
-	TRBV29-1	TRBJ2-7	once	CSASAWGNYEQYF	TGCAGCGCTTCGGCATGGGGCAACTACGAGCAGTACTTC